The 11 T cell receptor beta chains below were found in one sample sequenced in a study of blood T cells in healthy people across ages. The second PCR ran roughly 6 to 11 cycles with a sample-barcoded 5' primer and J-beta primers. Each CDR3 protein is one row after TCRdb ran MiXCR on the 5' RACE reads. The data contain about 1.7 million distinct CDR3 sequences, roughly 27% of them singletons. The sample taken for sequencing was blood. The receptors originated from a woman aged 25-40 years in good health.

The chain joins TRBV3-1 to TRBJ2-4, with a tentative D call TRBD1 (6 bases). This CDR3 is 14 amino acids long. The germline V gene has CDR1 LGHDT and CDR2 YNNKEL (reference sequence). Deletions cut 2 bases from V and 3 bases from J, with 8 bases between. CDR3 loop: CASSQQGGKNIQYF. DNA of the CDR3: TGTGCCAGCAGCCAACAAGGGGGCAAAAACATTCAGTACTTC.

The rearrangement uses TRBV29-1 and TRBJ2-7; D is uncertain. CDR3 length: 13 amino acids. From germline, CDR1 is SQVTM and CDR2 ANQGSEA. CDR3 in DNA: TGCAGTGCTGAGGAAGGCTCCTCCTACGAGCAGTACTTC. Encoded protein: CSAEEGSSYEQYF.

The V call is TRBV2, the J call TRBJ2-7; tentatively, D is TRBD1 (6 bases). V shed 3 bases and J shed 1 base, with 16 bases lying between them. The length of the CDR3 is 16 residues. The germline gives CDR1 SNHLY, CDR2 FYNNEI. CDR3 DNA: TGTGCCAGCAGTGATTTAGGAAGGGGGTTATCCTACGAGCAGTACTTC. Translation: CASSDLGRGLSYEQYF.

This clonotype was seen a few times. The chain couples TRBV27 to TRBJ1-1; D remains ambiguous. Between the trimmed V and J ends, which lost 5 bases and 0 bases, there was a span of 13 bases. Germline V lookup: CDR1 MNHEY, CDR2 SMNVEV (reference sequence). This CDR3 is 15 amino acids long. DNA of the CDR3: TGTGCCAGCAGTGAGGATGCCTTCATGAACACTGAAGCTTTCTTT. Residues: CASSEDAFMNTEAFF.

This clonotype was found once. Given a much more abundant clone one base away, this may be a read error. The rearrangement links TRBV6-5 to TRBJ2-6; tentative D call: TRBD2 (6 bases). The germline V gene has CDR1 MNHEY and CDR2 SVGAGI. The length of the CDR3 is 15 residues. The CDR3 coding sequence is TGTGCCAGCAGTAACCCAGGGACTGGGGCCAACGCCCTGACTTTC. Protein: CASSNPGTGANALTF.

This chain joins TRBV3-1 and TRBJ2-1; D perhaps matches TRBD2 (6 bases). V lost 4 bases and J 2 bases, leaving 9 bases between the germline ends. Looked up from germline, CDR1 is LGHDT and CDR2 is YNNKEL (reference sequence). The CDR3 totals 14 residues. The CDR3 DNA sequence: TGTGCCAGCAGCCGGCGGGGCGCCTACAATGAGCAGTTCTTC. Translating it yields CASSRRGAYNEQFF.

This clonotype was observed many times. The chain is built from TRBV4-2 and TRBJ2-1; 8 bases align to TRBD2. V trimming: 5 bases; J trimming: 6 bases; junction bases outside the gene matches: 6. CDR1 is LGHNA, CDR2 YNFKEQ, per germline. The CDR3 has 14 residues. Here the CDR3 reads CASSTGTSGNEQFF. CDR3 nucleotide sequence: TGTGCCAGCAGCACCGGGACTAGTGGCAATGAGCAGTTCTTC.

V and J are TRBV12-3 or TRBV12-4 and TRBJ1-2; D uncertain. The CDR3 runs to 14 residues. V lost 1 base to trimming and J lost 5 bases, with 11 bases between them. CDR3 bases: TGTGCCAGCAGTTTAGGGGAGAGCTCTTATGGCTACACCTTC. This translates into CASSLGESSYGYTF.

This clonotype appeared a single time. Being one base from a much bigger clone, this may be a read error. The CDR3: CASSTSGSDEQYF. The CDR3 DNA sequence: TGTGCCAGCAGCACTAGCGGGAGCGATGAGCAGTACTTC. The gene calls are TRBV7-9 and TRBJ2-5; 11 bases map to TRBD2. Germline V lookup: CDR1 SEHNR, CDR2 FQNEAQ (reference sequence). CDR3 length: 13 residues. V lost 5 bases and J lost 11; bases outside the gene matches: 7.

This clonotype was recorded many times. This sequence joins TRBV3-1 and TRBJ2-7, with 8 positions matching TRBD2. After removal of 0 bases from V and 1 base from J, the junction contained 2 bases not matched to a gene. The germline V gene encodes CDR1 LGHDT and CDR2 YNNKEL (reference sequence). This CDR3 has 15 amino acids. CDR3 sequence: CASSQEASGSYEQYF. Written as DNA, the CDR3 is TGTGCCAGCAGCCAAGAGGCTAGCGGGTCCTACGAGCAGTACTTC.

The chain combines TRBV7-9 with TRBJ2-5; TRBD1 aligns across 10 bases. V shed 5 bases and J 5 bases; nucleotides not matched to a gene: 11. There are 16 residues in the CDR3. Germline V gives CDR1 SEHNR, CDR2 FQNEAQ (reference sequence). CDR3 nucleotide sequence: TGTGCCAGCAGCAGTGACAGGGGGCTAAGTACGGAGACCCAGTACTTC. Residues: CASSSDRGLSTETQYF.